Listed below are T cell receptor beta chains from one sample, sequenced in a study of T-cell reconstitution after alpha-beta-depleted transplantation in children. Each CDR3 protein gets one entry after TCRdb re-called the PCR reads with MiXCR. The repertoire holds approximately 590,000 distinct CDR3 sequences, with approximately 10% as singletons. Material: PBMCs from the stem cell graft donor, obtained from the stem cell graft. The receptors shown here come from a human donor who donated a stem cell graft to a child with acute myeloid leukemia. CDR3s include the opening cysteine and the closing phenylalanine or tryptophan.

CDR3 protein,J gene,V gene
CASSLSASGNTGELFF,TRBJ2-2,TRBV11-2
CATSRGRETQYF,TRBJ2-5,TRBV15
CSATGQTNTEAFF,TRBJ1-1,TRBV29-1
CASSQGGINEQFF,TRBJ2-1,TRBV3-1
CASSQAASGGLAVYNEQFF,TRBJ2-1,TRBV4-2
CSASSRGLENYNEQFF,TRBJ2-1,TRBV20-1
CAISPSMAKGDTQYF,TRBJ2-3,TRBV10-3
CASSPRGGGRSGNTIYF,TRBJ1-3,TRBV4-3
CASSVDGTFYNEQFF,TRBJ2-1,TRBV9
CSARRDREPYEQYF,TRBJ2-7,TRBV20-1
CAISDGSYNEQFF,TRBJ2-1,TRBV10-3
CASSSPLTSGLSHEQYF,TRBJ2-7,TRBV7-2
CASSFPRLVGETQYF,TRBJ2-5,TRBV28
CASSFDGGNQPQHF,TRBJ1-5,TRBV7-9
CASRILTGNTEAFF,TRBJ1-1,TRBV19
CASSPGPGGTQYF,TRBJ2-5,TRBV7-2
CASSQDWSGTTDTQYF,TRBJ2-3,TRBV4-3
CASTTGRTSYEQYF,TRBJ2-7,TRBV7-9
CASGLSQINQPQHF,TRBJ1-5,TRBV12-5
CASSRDRGLNTEAFF,TRBJ1-1,TRBV12-3/TRBV12-4
CASIDRDSQPQHF,TRBJ1-5,TRBV2
CSANRQGGRTEQYF,TRBJ2-7,TRBV20-1
CASSPLRSDNEQFF,TRBJ2-1,TRBV11-1
CASSYGTSRTDTQYF,TRBJ2-3,TRBV6-5
CASSLMRGGEKLFF,TRBJ1-4,TRBV7-8
CASSLQTGELFF,TRBJ2-2,TRBV11-2
CASSLASSSPNTGELFF,TRBJ2-2,TRBV7-8
CSSTSGGSSYNEQFF,TRBJ2-1,TRBV20-1
CASSLDSTSTDTQYF,TRBJ2-3,TRBV7-2
CSAMTGGFTQETQYF,TRBJ2-5,TRBV20-1
CSVFQINYGYTF,TRBJ1-2,TRBV29-1
CASSLATGSGETQYF,TRBJ2-5,TRBV7-9
CASRPLAGVSEQFF,TRBJ2-1,TRBV12-3/TRBV12-4
CSGASNYEQYF,TRBJ2-7,TRBV20-1
CASTPKTGPFTYEQYF,TRBJ2-7,TRBV6-1
CASKVGRGYNEQFF,TRBJ2-1,TRBV6-1
CASSAVSGAGNSPLHF,TRBJ1-6,TRBV5-1
CASGLQGTQETQYF,TRBJ2-5,TRBV5-1
CASNRGVGLEQYF,TRBJ2-7,TRBV6-2/TRBV6-3
CASSLAGALYNEQFF,TRBJ2-1,TRBV7-2
CSVEDGKYNEQFF,TRBJ2-1,TRBV29-1